Detailed here is one T cell receptor (beta chain). Sequencing was performed with immunoSEQ multiplex PCR; in TCRdb, only in-frame clones are kept and a portion is missing. Seen here are 50,000 to 55,000 clones, roughly 84% observed once, and the top ten hold more than 15%. From germline, CDR1 is SGHTA and CDR2 FQGNSA. CDR3 size: 13 residues. V lost 5 bases to trimming and J lost 3 bases; unmatched junction nucleotides: 3. This sample is drawn from a study of blood T cell repertoires in COVID-19. Study details: The samples span acute and convalescent COVID-19 from the United States, Italy and Spain.

The chain couples TRBV7-2 to TRBJ1-2; 7 nucleotides line up with TRBD1. The TCR originated in a human donor with active COVID-19. The donor label of this sample is uncertain. The sample consisted of peripheral blood. CDR3 residues: CASSQGEDYGYTF. The CDR3 DNA follows: TGTGCCAGCAGCCAGGGGGAAGACTATGGCTACACCTTC.